This T cell receptor beta chain stems from a study of molecular identifiers for immune sequencing clone quantification. Study-wide background: Split five ways in replicates, RNA from about 20,000 or 100,000 naive CD8 cells had four portions sequenced. Study conclusions and caveats: Spiked Jurkat TCR RNA equal to one cell could reportedly be picked out among 850,000 to 1,000,000 naive cells. In CMV-specific effectors, clones above 20 copies held over 99% of molecules; naive, under 1%.

TCRdb recomputed calls from the PCR reads with MiXCR, one row per CDR3 protein. The top ten clones hold about 1% of a sample with fewer than 45,000 distinct CDR3 sequences, nearly 25% of them seen once. There are many counts of this clonotype. Its antigen is undetermined. V lost 9 bases and J lost 4; bases outside the gene matches: 12. Looked up from germline, CDR1 is SGHRS and CDR2 is YFSETQ. This CDR3 has 15 residues. The clonotype was recovered from a human donor in good health. Some libraries in this study had Jurkat cell RNA spiked in. The V call is TRBV5-1, the J call TRBJ2-3; 9 bases map to TRBD1. Input material: naive CD8+ T cells from blood, with Jurkat cell RNA spiked in. Subset denoted: FACS-sorted CD8+CD4-CCR7+CD45RA+ naive T cells. The CDR3 nucleotides are TGCGCCAACACACACCCGGACAGGGGAGCAGATACGCAGTATTTT. Translated: CANTHPDRGADTQYF.